This entry is about one TCR beta chain. With 3 bases removed from V and 2 bases from J, the gap between germline ends came to 19 bases. The CDR3 loop spans 16 amino acids. CDR1 and CDR2 from the germline V gene are DFQATT and SNEGSKA (reference sequence). The sample comes from a study of T-cell reconstitution after alpha-beta-depleted transplantation in children. Preparing the TCRbeta library involved the use of unique molecular identifiers. TCRdb reprocessed the PCR reads via MiXCR and lists one record per CDR3 protein. The sample has around 500,000 distinct CDR3 sequences, roughly an eighth seen once.

The specimen was PBMCs from the stem cell graft donor, collected from the stem cell graft. This TCR came from a human donor who donated a stem cell graft to a child with combined immunodeficiency. The chain recombines TRBV20-1 with TRBJ1-2, with a tentative D call TRBD1 (6 bases). CDR3 in amino acids: CSASRRDKFFNYGYTF. The CDR3 nucleotides are TGCAGTGCTAGTCGCCGGGACAAATTTTTCAACTATGGCTACACCTTC.